What follows are 17 T cell receptor beta chains derived from one specimen sequenced in a study of beta chain features in type 1 diabetes. Findings of the study overall: Moderately but significantly shorter TCRB CDR3s were found in Type 1 diabetes patients in all four CD4+ subsets.

The investigators reverse transcribed all of the isolated RNA, so they sequenced expressed TCRB transcripts. The protocol was immunoSEQ multiplex PCR, while the TCRdb copy is restricted to in-frame clones and leaves out a portion. The data show a few hundred thousand clones, with less than 30% seen just once and more than 0.009% held by the top ten. Antigens for these TCRs are unknown. Sequenced: naive CD4+ T cells from blood. The receptors stem from a woman under 40 with type 1 diabetes.

This clone was counted between two and nine times. The chain joins TRBV29-1 to TRBJ2-1; 7 bases fit TRBD1. The CDR3 runs 15 residues. The V gene's germline CDR1 is SQVTM and CDR2 ANQGSEA. The ends lost 1 base at V and 4 bases at J; junction bases unmatched: 7. The CDR3 DNA follows: TGCAGCGTTGAAGGAAGCCGGGACAGTTACAATGAGCAGTTCTTC. This codes for CSVEGSRDSYNEQFF.

The chain employs TRBV25-1 and TRBJ2-7; D might be TRBD1 (5 bases). The ends were cut back, 2 bases at V and 0 bases at J, with 8 bases in the middle. Germline V gene lookup returns CDR1 MGHDK and CDR2 SYGVNS. There are 14 residues in the CDR3. The CDR3 protein is CASSEGGHSYEQYF. Here the CDR3 DNA reads TGTGCCAGCAGTGAAGGTGGACACTCCTACGAGCAGTACTTC.

This rearrangement joins TRBV30 to TRBJ2-5; TRBD1 is a possible D gene (5 bases). This CDR3 spans 12 amino acids. Trimming cost V 0 bases and J 10 bases, with 12 bases left between them. The germline V gene has CDR1 GTSNPN and CDR2 SVGIG (reference sequence). The CDR3 spells CAWSVQEGDQYF. Here the CDR3 DNA reads TGTGCCTGGAGTGTACAGGAAGGGGACCAGTACTTC.

This clone was found a few times. The chain has TRBV14 and TRBJ1-1, with TRBD1 matching over 7 bases. V lost 6 bases and J lost 6; bases outside the gene matches: 4. This CDR3 has 12 residues. Germline CDR1 and CDR2: SGHDN and FVKESK. CDR3 in DNA: TGTGCCAGCAGTCTACAGGGGTCTGAAGCTTTCTTT. Its protein is CASSLQGSEAFF.

This clone showed up just a few times. V and J are TRBV30 and TRBJ1-2; possibly TRBD1 for D (6 bases). The CDR3 length is 18 residues. Germline V CDR1 and CDR2: GTSNPN, SVGIG (reference sequence). V was clipped by 4 bases and J by 1 base, with 25 bases between them. The CDR3 sequence: CAWTQSVPDRNDNYGYTF. The CDR3 coding sequence is TGTGCCTGGACCCAGTCCGTCCCCGACAGGAACGATAACTATGGCTACACCTTC.

V usage is TRBV9 and J usage is TRBJ1-1; no clear D gene. This CDR3 has 13 amino acids. V gave up 0 bases and J gave up 4 bases, with 7 bases separating them. CDR1 is SGDLS, CDR2 YYNGEE, per germline. This CDR3 reads CASSVVVSTEAFF. The CDR3 DNA follows: TGTGCCAGCAGCGTAGTAGTTTCCACTGAAGCTTTCTTT.

This sequence joins TRBV30 and TRBJ1-1, with 8 bases fitting TRBD1. Germline CDR1 GTSNPN, CDR2 SVGIG (reference sequence). The CDR3 consists of 11 residues. The V and J ends lost 5 bases and 6 bases, in that order; junction bases with no gene match: 2. This CDR3 is CAWGGQAEAFF. The CDR3 DNA reads TGTGCCTGGGGGGGACAGGCTGAAGCTTTCTTT.

This clone has just a few counts. V is TRBV6-5 and J is TRBJ2-1; tentatively, D is TRBD2 (6 bases). Germline assignment: CDR1 MNHEY and CDR2 SVGAGI. The germline V and J ends were trimmed by 6 bases and 8 bases, with 20 bases remaining between them. The length of the CDR3 is 15 residues. CDR3 residues: CASSYRDSPADEQFF. In DNA, the CDR3 is TGTGCCAGCAGCTATCGGGACTCCCCCGCAGATGAGCAGTTCTTC.

This chain connects TRBV6-5 to TRBJ1-2, with 7 bases aligning to TRBD1. Germline V gene sequence: CDR1 MNHEY, CDR2 SVGAGI. With V trimmed by 6 bases and J by 6 bases, 7 bases remained unmatched. The CDR3 is 13 amino acids. The CDR3 DNA is TGTGCCAGCAGCTTCGAGAGGGGGCATGGCTACACCTTC. Translated, it gives CASSFERGHGYTF.

This sequence joins TRBV6-6 and TRBJ2-7; 8 nucleotides agree with TRBD1. Germline values: CDR1 MNHNY, CDR2 SVGAGI (reference sequence). The CDR3 runs 16 residues. The trim removed 5 bases at V and 3 bases at J, leaving 12 bases unmatched. CDR3 nucleotide sequence: TGTGCCAGCAGTCCGCGCCCGACAGGGGTTGTCTACGAGCAGTACTTC. Translation gives CASSPRPTGVVYEQYF.

This clone was seen more than once but under ten times. CDR3 sequence: CASSENSGGGTQYF. The CDR3 DNA reads as TGTGCCAGCAGTGAAAACTCTGGTGGCGGTACGCAGTATTTT. V and J are TRBV6-1 and TRBJ2-3; D remains unclear. CDR3 length: 14 residues. Germline CDR1 MNHNS, CDR2 SASEGT. The germline V and J ends were trimmed by 2 bases and 8 bases, with 14 bases remaining between them.

This clone was found a few times. At one of its ends the junction is not consistent with the germline gene, which may arise from a read error. The chain carries TRBV7-7 and TRBJ2-5; TRBD1 matches at 9 bases. The V gene's germline CDR1 is SSHAT and CDR2 FNYEAQ (reference sequence). The CDR3 has 14 residues. The CDR3: CASTLTGGKGTQYF. The CDR3 DNA is TGTGCTAGCACCTTAACAGGGGGCAAAGGGACCCAGTACTTC.

V and J are TRBV5-1 and TRBJ2-1; 11 bases align to TRBD2. The CDR3 consists of 15 residues. V lost 2 bases to trimming and J lost 5 bases; unmatched junction nucleotides: 3. Germline-derived CDR1 and CDR2 are SGHRS and YFSETQ. DNA of the CDR3: TGCGCCAGCAGCTTACTAGCGGGAGCCGACAATGAGCAGTTCTTC. Translated, it gives CASSLLAGADNEQFF.

This clone was found a few times. DNA for the CDR3: TGTGCCAGCTCACCACTGTTCAGGGGAAACACTGAAGCTTTCTTT. Its protein product is CASSPLFRGNTEAFF. This sequence joins TRBV18 and TRBJ1-1, with TRBD1 as a possible D gene (6 bases). V lost 1 base to trimming and J lost 2 bases, with 11 bases between them. CDR3 length: 15 amino acids. CDR1 is KGHSH and CDR2 is LQKENI in the germline V gene.

There are a few counts of this clone. This same CDR3 is encoded by further DNA sequences in the sample. The J gene is TRBJ2-5, the V gene TRBV29-1; 7 positions agree with TRBD2. Germline values: CDR1 SQVTM, CDR2 ANQGSEA. This CDR3 has 12 residues. Unmatched junction bases numbered 2, after V lost 2 bases and J lost 5 bases. The CDR3 spells CSVEPGRETQYF. CDR3 coding DNA: TGCAGCGTTGAACCCGGGAGGGAGACCCAGTACTTC.

The table lists this clone with a few counts. The genes are TRBV19 and TRBJ2-1, with a weak D call TRBD2 (6 bases). The CDR3 spans 14 residues. Germline V lookup: CDR1 LNHDA, CDR2 SQIVND (reference sequence). Trimming left V 5 bases short and J 8 bases short, with 16 bases between. In DNA, the CDR3 is TGTGCCAGTAGTGCACTAGCTAGTCTCGATGAGCAGTTCTTC. Its protein product is CASSALASLDEQFF.

This rearrangement joins TRBV25-1 to TRBJ2-7, with D possibly TRBD2 on 7 matching bases. The CDR3 sequence is 18 residues long. V lost 1 base and J 4 bases, leaving 23 bases between the germline ends. Germline V gene sequence: CDR1 MGHDK, CDR2 SYGVNS. CDR3 DNA sequence: TGTGCCAGCAGTGAATCATCCCTAGGGGGGGGAAGTTGGTACGAGCAGTACTTC. Translation: CASSESSLGGGSWYEQYF.